One sample yielded the 13 T cell receptor beta chains listed below, sequenced in a study of blood T cell repertoires in COVID-19. Produced via immunoSEQ multiplex PCR; TCRdb's table is partial and in-frame only. The sample contains 150,000 or so clones, 80% of which appear only once. The sample taken for sequencing was PBMCs or T cells enriched from blood (not recorded which). These receptor sequences come from a man aged 35 to 55 who had recovered from COVID-19.

The chain uses TRBV3-1 (or the pseudogene TRBV3-2) and TRBJ1-2; possible D gene TRBD1, 5 bases. Germline CDR1 and CDR2: LGHDT and YNNKEL (reference sequence). The CDR3 length is 13 residues. Trimming pared 1 base from V and 6 bases from J, leaving 9 bases between. DNA of the CDR3: TGTGCCAGCAGCCAAGGGGGACTGGATGGCTACACCTTC. It is translated as CASSQGGLDGYTF.

The genes are TRBV5-1 and TRBJ2-2; perhaps TRBD2 as D (7 bases). The CDR3 loop spans 16 amino acids. V was cut by 0 bases and J by 3 bases, with 12 bases left in between. In germline, CDR1 is SGHRS, CDR2 YFSETQ. The chain's CDR3 is CASSLAGGPDTGELFF. In DNA, the CDR3 is TGCGCCAGCAGCTTGGCCGGGGGGCCCGACACCGGGGAGCTGTTTTTT. The whole variable domain, filled in from reference TRBV5-1 and TRBJ2-2, reads KAGVTQTPRYLIKTRGQQVTLSCSPISGHRSVSWYQQTPGQGLQFLFEYFSETQRNKGNFPGRFSGRQFSNSRSEMNVSTLELGDSALYLCASSLAGGPDTGELFFGEGSRLTVL.

The genes are TRBV6-2 or TRBV6-3 and TRBJ1-5; possible D gene TRBD1, 5 bases. V was trimmed by 5 bases and J by 0 bases, leaving 11 bases between them. The CDR3 is 15 residues long. Germline V lookup: CDR1 MNHEY, CDR2 SVGEGT. The CDR3 protein is CASSLGGFSNQPQHF. The CDR3 DNA reads TGTGCCAGCAGTCTTGGGGGGTTTAGCAATCAGCCCCAGCATTTT.

The CDR3 nucleotides read TGCGCCAGCAGCCTAACAGGGGGAAACACCATATATTTT. It is translated as CASSLTGGNTIYF. V gene TRBV4-1 combines with J gene TRBJ1-3, with D perhaps matching TRBD1 (6 bases). Germline V CDR1 and CDR2: MGHRA, YSYEKL. V lost 4 bases, J lost 4 bases, and 8 bases lay in between. CDR3 size: 13 residues.

The J gene is TRBJ2-7, the V gene TRBV5-6, with 7 bases that match TRBD1. The germline gives CDR1 SGHDT, CDR2 YYEEEE. J gave up 7 bases and V 2 bases, and 15 bases lay outside the gene matches. The CDR3 length is 16 residues. CDR3 DNA: TGTGCCAGCAGCTTACTTAGACAGGGTAGACAGGGTGAGCAGTACGTC. This gives the protein CASSLLRQGRQGEQYV.

The V gene is TRBV7-9, the J gene TRBJ1-5, with TRBD1 as a possible D gene (6 bases). V was cut by 7 bases and J by 3 bases, with 13 bases left in between. This CDR3 region has 14 residues. CDR1 SEHNR and CDR2 FQNEAQ come from the germline V gene (reference sequence). CDR3 sequence: CASTSGQLNQPQHF. DNA of the CDR3: TGTGCCAGCACCTCCGGACAGCTCAATCAGCCCCAGCATTTT.

A note on this clone: Other DNA sequences of this sample code for an identical CDR3. This chain joins TRBV18 and TRBJ2-1; 11 nucleotides match TRBD2. V shed 2 bases, J shed 5 bases, and the junction held 5 bases outside the gene matches. The CDR3 extends over 16 amino acids. Germline V gene sequence: CDR1 KGHSH, CDR2 LQKENI. CDR3 sequence: CASSPGTSGGDNEQFF. In nucleotides, the CDR3 is TGTGCCAGCTCACCAGGAACTAGCGGGGGAGACAATGAGCAGTTCTTC.

The chain joins TRBV9 to TRBJ2-1; 10 bases are a match to TRBD2. Germline trimming cut 0 bases from V and 8 bases from J; bases unmatched to any gene: 8. The germline CDR1 and CDR2 sequences are SGDLS and YYNGEE. The CDR3 has 16 residues. CDR3 bases: TGTGCCAGCAGCGTAGAGGGTAGCGGGGGGCTGGATGAGCAGTTCTTC. Translated, it gives CASSVEGSGGLDEQFF.

This clone was observed many times. The V gene is TRBV5-1, the J gene TRBJ1-1; 7 bases agree with TRBD1. The junction had 10 bases not matched to a gene; V was cut back by 1 base and J by 4 bases. The CDR3 consists of 16 residues. Germline V CDR1 and CDR2: SGHRS, YFSETQ. CDR3 nucleotide sequence: TGCGCCAGCAGCTTGCAACAACAGGGGATGGGCACTGAAGCTTTCTTT. As protein: CASSLQQQGMGTEAFF.

The chain carries TRBV10-2 and TRBJ2-7; no reliable D call. CDR3 size: 13 residues. Trimming removed 5 bases from V and 3 bases from J, with 11 bases in between. Germline-derived CDR1 and CDR2 are WSHSY and SAAADI. The CDR3 nucleotides read TGCGCCAGCAGTCCCAGCACGGGCTACGAGCAGTACTTC. It yields the protein CASSPSTGYEQYF.

V and J are TRBV29-1 and TRBJ2-7; 10 nucleotides agree with TRBD1. The CDR3 contains 12 residues. V dropped 7 bases and J dropped 6; count of bases not matched to a gene: 6. CDR1 SQVTM and CDR2 ANQGSEA come from the germline V gene. The CDR3 spells CSGGQGGSEQYF. Written as DNA, the CDR3 is TGCAGCGGCGGACAGGGGGGAAGCGAGCAGTACTTC.

This chain joins TRBV19 and TRBJ2-7; 9 bases match TRBD1. Looked up from germline, CDR1 is LNHDA and CDR2 is SQIVND (reference sequence). Trimming cost V 1 base and J 2 bases; bases outside gene matches: 3. This CDR3 contains 15 residues. The CDR3 is CASSIGTGATYEQYV. In DNA form, the CDR3 reads TGTGCCAGTAGTATAGGGACAGGGGCGACCTACGAGCAGTACGTC.

Comments on this clone: The same CDR3 can be traced to other DNA sequences in this sample. The chain joins TRBV5-1 to TRBJ1-2; 9 bases line up with TRBD1. Germline V gene sequence: CDR1 SGHRS, CDR2 YFSETQ. The CDR3 has 13 amino acids. The junction had 2 bases not matched to a gene; V was cut back by 0 bases and J by 8 bases. CDR3 coding DNA: TGCGCCAGCAGCTTGGGGACAGGGGTCGGCTACACCTTC. It translates to CASSLGTGVGYTF.